The clone carrying this TCR beta chain has at least ten counts. Antigen unknown. TCRdb called the 5' RACE reads again in MiXCR, with one record for every CDR3 protein. The repertoire holds approximately 330,000 distinct CDR3 sequences, roughly an eighth seen once, with about 3% in the top ten. The source of the sample is a study of T cells after yellow fever vaccination. Findings and limits, study-wide: Clonotypes shared by both compartments, CD4 and CD8, made up a small share. Within FACS-sorted repertoires, abundant clonotypes contaminating from the bulk population could be present.

CDR1 and CDR2 from the germline V gene are KGHSH and LQKENI. This CDR3 region has 16 residues. V dropped 6 bases and J dropped 2 bases, with 19 bases sitting between them. The sample in question was CD4+ T cells sorted from PBMCs, obtained 15 days after the yellow fever booster vaccination. The gene calls are TRBV18 and TRBJ1-1, with D possibly matching TRBD1 (6 bases). This receptor was taken from a man aged 18 to 29 who received the YFV17D yellow fever vaccine. CDR3 DNA: TGTGCCAGCTCGCCTCCTGGACAGCGAGTAAACACTGAAGCTTTCTTT. Protein sequence: CASSPPGQRVNTEAFF.